The sequence of this T cell receptor (beta chain) was determined in a study of blood T cell repertoires in COVID-19. Study-wide background: Samples representing acute and convalescent COVID-19 were sourced from the United States, Italy and Spain. In each case, the material was cDNA or gDNA derived from T cells, B-cell-depleted T cells, or PBMCs.

Unmatched junction bases numbered 12, after V lost 4 bases and J lost 4 bases. The germline V gene encodes CDR1 SGHNT and CDR2 YYREEE (reference sequence). The CDR3 runs 16 residues. This clone appeared a few times. While infection was still active, Seattle patients were enrolled and then followed longitudinally. Original analysis: By means of reference gene primer amplification, nucleated cell counts were estimated. Sequenced by immunoSEQ multiplex PCR; TCRdb stores in-frame clones only, minus some. D and trimming come from the DNA, and the V and J calls and clone size come from that table. The sample includes more than 150,000 clones, around 94% of them seen just once.

The chain links TRBV5-4 to TRBJ2-7; 9 nucleotides align to TRBD1. Sequenced input: peripheral blood. This TCR was recovered from a man aged 25 to 40 with COVID-19, enrolled during active disease. The CDR3: CASSPDRGGPLYEQYF. CDR3 nucleotides: TGTGCCAGCAGCCCGGACAGGGGAGGGCCCCTTTACGAGCAGTACTTC.